This passage covers 2 T cell receptor beta chains from one sample sequenced in a study of CD8+ T cells in alopecia areata. RNA extraction and reverse transcription yielded cDNA as sequencing template. Repertoires were generated with immunoSEQ multiplex PCR, while TCRdb's copy carries only in-frame clones and drops some. This table holds 150,000 to 200,000 clones, around 64% found once. Treatment given: oral pan-JAK inhibitor, 5-10 mg twice daily. This material consisted of CD4+ T cells sorted from blood, taken at week 49, from a patient treated with tofacitinib. Receptors were obtained from a human donor with alopecia areata.

This clone was counted a few times. The CDR3 reads CASSTRAKNTEAFF. In DNA form, the CDR3 reads TGTGCCAGCAGCACCCGGGCCAAGAACACTGAAGCTTTCTTT. The chain carries TRBV28 and TRBJ1-1, with D uncertain. The CDR3 covers 14 residues. Germline CDR1 reads MDHEN; CDR2 reads SYDVKM. V was pared by 6 bases and J by 1 base, with 12 bases between.

The chain has TRBV27 and TRBJ2-3, with 7 bases that match TRBD2. Germline CDR1 reads MNHEY; CDR2 reads SMNVEV (reference sequence). Trimming took 3 bases from V and 5 from J; bases not matched to a gene: 5. The length of the CDR3 is 14 residues. CDR3 coding DNA: TGTGCCAGCAGTTTCTGGGGGGGGGAAGATACGCAGTATTTT. Translation: CASSFWGGEDTQYF.